This T cell receptor (beta chain) was recovered during a study of human versus mouse CDR3 diversity and MHC coevolution (dated by TCRdb to about 2017). Looking at the study overall: The immunoSEQ assay was reported to detect one in 200,000 T cells and to minimize multiplex PCR amplification bias. Across the mouse and human samples, each sample yielded between roughly 0.6 x 10^7 and 1.7 x 10^7 valid reads. Human naive CD4 T cell repertoires served as a reference for TCR selection on multiple MHC II alleles, compared against human-TCR-locus transgenic mice with single MHC II. Three healthy volunteer blood donors made up the human cohort, with one aged 30 to 39, one aged 40 to 49 and one aged 60 to 70 at collection.

Paper-wide results and their limitations: Two of the three human donors showed the lowest clonal inequality scores among all compared groups. Because human T cells were selected on roughly six MHC II alleles, repertoire diversity in humans and mice was not considered directly comparable. On average, more CDR3 deletions and insertions were observed in humans than in mice, indicating greater exonuclease and TdT activity. According to iCHAO1 estimates, humans had the largest TCR beta repertoire, around 1.5 million clonotypes, which was attributed likely to selection by multiple MHC II molecules.

Genomic DNA was extracted from the sorted cells using the QIAGEN blood and tissue kit and was quantified on a NanoDrop 1000. Deep sequencing and quantification of TCR alpha and beta chains were performed on the immunoSEQ platform by multiplex PCR of genomic DNA. The paper's processing steps were these. Annotation of the TCR sequences relied on IMGT gene and region definitions. Out-of-frame rearrangements were taken as a proxy for the preselection repertoire and were compared with in-frame clonotypes. To estimate repertoire size, the study used the iCHAO1 estimator that comes with the immunoSEQ platform. Clonal inequality was measured with a Gini index on in-frame amino acid clonotypes, based on the Lorenz curve. The intersect function of the R package tcR was used to count shared clonotypes, and the Jaccard index was used to score similarity. V, J and V-J usage frequencies went into a principal component analysis run with the R prcomp function, with no normalization applied. Held by TCRdb, this immuneACCESS table contains in-frame sequences only and omits some clones. Under half of the omission traces to an unresolved V gene where checked; the cause of the rest is unknown. V, J and clone size derive from that table, while D and trimming were established from the DNA sequence. For this sample the table gives 60,000 to 95,000 clones, of which under 95% were detected only once. Over 0.12% of the sample comes from the top ten.

This clone was seen a single time. No cognate antigen has been identified for it. Within one base of it there is no much larger clone, and no base qualities were kept. The CDR3 holds 11 amino acids from the cysteine to the phenylalanine. The retained sequence is limited to the CDR3, 33 bases, with the frame set at the first base. Naive CD4 T cells, defined as CD45RO-negative and CD62L-positive, were isolated from PBMCs by fluorescence-activated cell sorting. Each donor gave approximately 50 ml of fresh peripheral blood, from which PBMCs were isolated by Ficoll density centrifugation. Cells were sorted on a FACSAria III instrument, and every sample had a purity above 90%.

The TCR sequence derives from a person aged 30 to 70 in good health. The sequencing input was naive CD4+ T cells from blood. The intended sense of this specimen's cell subset or site label: CD45RO-negative CD62L-positive naive CD4 T cells. This receptor chain uses TRBV12-1 and TRBJ2-3; the table's D call TRBD2 went unverified against the DNA. TRBV12-1 is flagged as a pseudogene. The CDR3 is CATTDSDTQYF. The nucleotides are TGTGCCACCACTGACTCAGATACGCAGTATTTT.